The entry below describes one T cell receptor beta chain. The source of the sample is a study of T cell changes during pregnancy in multiple sclerosis. Germline assignment: CDR1 SGHRS and CDR2 YFSETQ. The CDR3 is 14 residues long. The trim removed 1 base at V and 8 bases at J, leaving 3 bases unmatched. The method was immunoSEQ multiplex PCR; TCRdb's version includes in-frame clones alone and lacks a portion of them. Among 50,000 or so clones listed, about 90% were seen once. The TCR was taken from a female donor in good health, enrolled as a control in a pregnancy study. The sequencing used CD4+ T cells from peripheral blood mononuclear cells, collected after pregnancy. The V gene is TRBV5-1, the J gene TRBJ2-1; TRBD1 matches at 10 bases. The CDR3: CASSLRQGADEQFF. Written as DNA, the CDR3 is TGCGCCAGCAGCTTGAGACAGGGGGCGGATGAGCAGTTCTTC.